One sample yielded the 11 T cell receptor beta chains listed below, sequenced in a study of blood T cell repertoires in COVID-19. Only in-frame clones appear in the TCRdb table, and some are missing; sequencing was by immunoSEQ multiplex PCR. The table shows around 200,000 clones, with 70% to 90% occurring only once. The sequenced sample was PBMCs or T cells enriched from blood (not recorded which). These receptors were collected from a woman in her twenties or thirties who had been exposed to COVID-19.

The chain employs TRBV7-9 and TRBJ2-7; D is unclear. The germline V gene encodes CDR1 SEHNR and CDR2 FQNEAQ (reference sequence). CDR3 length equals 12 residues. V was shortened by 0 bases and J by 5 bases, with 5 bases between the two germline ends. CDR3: CASSLAGHEQYF. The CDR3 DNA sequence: TGTGCCAGCAGCTTAGCCGGTCACGAGCAGTACTTC.

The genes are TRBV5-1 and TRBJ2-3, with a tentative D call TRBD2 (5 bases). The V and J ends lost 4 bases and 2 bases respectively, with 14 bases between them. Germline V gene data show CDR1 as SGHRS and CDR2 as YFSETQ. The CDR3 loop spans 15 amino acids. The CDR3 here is CASSPGVWDTDTQYF. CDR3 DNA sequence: TGCGCCAGCAGCCCCGGGGTATGGGACACAGATACGCAGTATTTT.

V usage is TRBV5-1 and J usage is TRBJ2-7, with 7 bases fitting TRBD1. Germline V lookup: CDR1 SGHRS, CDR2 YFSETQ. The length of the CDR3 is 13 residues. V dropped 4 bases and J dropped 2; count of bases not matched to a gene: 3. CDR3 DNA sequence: TGCGCCAGCAGCCCTACAGGGGCCTACGAGCAGTACTTC. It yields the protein CASSPTGAYEQYF. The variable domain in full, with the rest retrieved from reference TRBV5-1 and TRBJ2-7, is KAGVTQTPRYLIKTRGQQVTLSCSPISGHRSVSWYQQTPGQGLQFLFEYFSETQRNKGNFPGRFSGRQFSNSRSEMNVSTLELGDSALYLCASSPTGAYEQYFGPGTRLTVT.

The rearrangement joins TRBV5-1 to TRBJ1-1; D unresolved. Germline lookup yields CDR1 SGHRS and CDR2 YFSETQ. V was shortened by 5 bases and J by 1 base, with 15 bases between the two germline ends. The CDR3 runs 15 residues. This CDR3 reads CASRAPGVRNTEAFF. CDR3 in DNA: TGCGCCAGCAGAGCACCGGGAGTACGGAACACTGAAGCTTTCTTT.

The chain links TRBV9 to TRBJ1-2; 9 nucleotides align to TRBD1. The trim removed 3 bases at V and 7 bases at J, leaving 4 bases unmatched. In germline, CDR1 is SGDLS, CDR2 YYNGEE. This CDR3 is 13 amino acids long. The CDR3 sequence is CASSDRGLSGYTF. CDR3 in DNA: TGTGCCAGCAGCGACAGGGGGCTCAGTGGCTACACCTTC.

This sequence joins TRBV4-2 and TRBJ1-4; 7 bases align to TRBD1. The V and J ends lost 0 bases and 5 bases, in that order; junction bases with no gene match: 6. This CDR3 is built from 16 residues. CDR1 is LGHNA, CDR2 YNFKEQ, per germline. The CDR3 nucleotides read TGTGCCAGCAGCCAAGATCCGGGACAGCTAAATGAAAAACTGTTTTTT. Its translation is CASSQDPGQLNEKLFF.

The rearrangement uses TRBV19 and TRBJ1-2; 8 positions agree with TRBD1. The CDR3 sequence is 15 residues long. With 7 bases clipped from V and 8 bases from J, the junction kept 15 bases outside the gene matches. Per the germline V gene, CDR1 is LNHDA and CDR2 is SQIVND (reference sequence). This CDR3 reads CASIRGGQGRDGYTF. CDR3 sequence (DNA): TGTGCCAGTATAAGGGGAGGACAGGGCCGGGACGGCTACACCTTC. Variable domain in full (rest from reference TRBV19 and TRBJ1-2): DGGITQSPKYLFRKEGQNVTLSCEQNLNHDAMYWYRQDPGQGLRLIYYSQIVNDFQKGDIAEGYSVSREKKESFPLTVTSAQKNPTAFYLCASIRGGQGRDGYTFGSGTRLTVV.

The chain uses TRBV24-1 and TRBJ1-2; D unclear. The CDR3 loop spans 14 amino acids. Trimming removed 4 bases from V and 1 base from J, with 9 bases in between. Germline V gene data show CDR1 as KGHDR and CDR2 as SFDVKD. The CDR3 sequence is CATSEPTDNYGYTF. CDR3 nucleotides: TGTGCCACCAGTGAGCCTACAGATAACTATGGCTACACCTTC.

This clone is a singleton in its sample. The CDR3 spells CASSLRTPRGDGYTF. The CDR3 DNA follows: TGTGCCAGCAGCTTACGAACCCCGCGGGGGGATGGCTACACCTTC. The chain recombines TRBV11-2 with TRBJ1-2; D might be TRBD1 (5 bases). CDR1 is SGHAT and CDR2 is FQNNGV in the germline V gene. Trimming took off 2 bases at V and 6 bases at J, with 16 bases between the two ends. The CDR3 contains 15 residues.

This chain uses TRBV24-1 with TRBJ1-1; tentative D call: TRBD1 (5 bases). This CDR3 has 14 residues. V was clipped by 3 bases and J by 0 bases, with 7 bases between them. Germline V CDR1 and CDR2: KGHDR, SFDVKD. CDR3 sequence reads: CATSDRGVNTEAFF. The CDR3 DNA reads TGTGCCACCAGTGATCGGGGGGTGAACACTGAAGCTTTCTTT.

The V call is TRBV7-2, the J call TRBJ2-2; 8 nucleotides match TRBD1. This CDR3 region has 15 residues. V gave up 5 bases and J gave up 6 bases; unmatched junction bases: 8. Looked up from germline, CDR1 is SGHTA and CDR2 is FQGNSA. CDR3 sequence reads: CASSASRGQSGELFF. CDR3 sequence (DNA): TGTGCCAGCAGCGCCAGCAGGGGGCAGTCCGGGGAGCTGTTTTTT.